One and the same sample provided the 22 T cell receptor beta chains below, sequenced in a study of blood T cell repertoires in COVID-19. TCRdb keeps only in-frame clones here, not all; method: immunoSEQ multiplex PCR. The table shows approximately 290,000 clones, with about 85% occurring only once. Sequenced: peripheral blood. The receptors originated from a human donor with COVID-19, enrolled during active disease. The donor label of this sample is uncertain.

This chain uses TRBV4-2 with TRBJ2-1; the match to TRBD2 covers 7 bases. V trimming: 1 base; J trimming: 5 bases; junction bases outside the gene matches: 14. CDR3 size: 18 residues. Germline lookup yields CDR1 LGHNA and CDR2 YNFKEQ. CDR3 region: CASSQVGSAGVYNNEQFF. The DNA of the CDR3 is TGTGCCAGCAGCCAAGTTGGATCGGCGGGAGTTTACAACAATGAGCAGTTCTTC.

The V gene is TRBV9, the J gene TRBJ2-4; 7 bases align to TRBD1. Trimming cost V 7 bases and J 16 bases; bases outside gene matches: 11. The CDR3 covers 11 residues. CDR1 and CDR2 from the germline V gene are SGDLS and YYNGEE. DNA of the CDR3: TGTGCCAGCTTCGGGGACAGAGGTCAATACTTC. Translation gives CASFGDRGQYF.

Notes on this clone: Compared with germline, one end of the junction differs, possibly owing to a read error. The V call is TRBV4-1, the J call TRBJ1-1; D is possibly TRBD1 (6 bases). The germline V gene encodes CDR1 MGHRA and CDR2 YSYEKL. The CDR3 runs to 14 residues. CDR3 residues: CASSRNPTSPGVAF. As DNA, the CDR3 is TGCGCCAGCAGCCGAAATCCGACCTCGCCAGGGGTGGCGTTT.

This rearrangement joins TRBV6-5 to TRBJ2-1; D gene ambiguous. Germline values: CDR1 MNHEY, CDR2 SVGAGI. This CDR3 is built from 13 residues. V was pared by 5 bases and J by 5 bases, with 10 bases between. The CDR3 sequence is CASSLGIHNEQFF. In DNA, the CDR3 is TGTGCCAGCAGTCTAGGAATCCACAATGAGCAGTTCTTC.

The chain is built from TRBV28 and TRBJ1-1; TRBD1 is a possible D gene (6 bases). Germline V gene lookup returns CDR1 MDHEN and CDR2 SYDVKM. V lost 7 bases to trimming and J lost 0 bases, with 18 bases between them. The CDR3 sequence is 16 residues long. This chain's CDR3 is CASTQTGREVNTEAFF. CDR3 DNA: TGTGCCAGCACCCAGACAGGCCGGGAGGTGAACACTGAAGCTTTCTTT.

CDR3: CASSKEGLAGRTSTDTQYF. CDR3 bases: TGTGCCAGCAGCAAAGAGGGACTAGCGGGGAGAACTAGCACAGATACGCAGTATTTT. This chain links TRBV9 with TRBJ2-3, with 13 positions matching TRBD2. CDR1 SGDLS and CDR2 YYNGEE come from the germline V gene. Unmatched junction bases numbered 11, after V lost 4 bases and J lost 0 bases. This CDR3 has 19 residues.

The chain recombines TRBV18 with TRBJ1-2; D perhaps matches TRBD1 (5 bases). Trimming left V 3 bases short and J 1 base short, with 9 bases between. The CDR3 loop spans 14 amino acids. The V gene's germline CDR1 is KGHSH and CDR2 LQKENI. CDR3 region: CASSPGQVNYGYTF. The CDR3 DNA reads TGTGCCAGCTCACCTGGACAAGTTAACTATGGCTACACCTTC.

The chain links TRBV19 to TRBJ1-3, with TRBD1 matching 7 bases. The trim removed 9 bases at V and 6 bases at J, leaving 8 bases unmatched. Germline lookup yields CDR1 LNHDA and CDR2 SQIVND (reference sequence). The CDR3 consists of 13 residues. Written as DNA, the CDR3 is TGTGCCAGCATCGACAGGGAGGCAAACACCATATATTTT. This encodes CASIDREANTIYF.

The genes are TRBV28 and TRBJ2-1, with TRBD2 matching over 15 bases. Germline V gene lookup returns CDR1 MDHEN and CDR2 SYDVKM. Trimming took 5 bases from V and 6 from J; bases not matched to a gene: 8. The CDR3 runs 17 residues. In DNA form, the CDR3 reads TGTGCCAGCAGTCGATTCGGGGGACTAGCGGGAGGCAATGAGCAGTTCTTC. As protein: CASSRFGGLAGGNEQFF.

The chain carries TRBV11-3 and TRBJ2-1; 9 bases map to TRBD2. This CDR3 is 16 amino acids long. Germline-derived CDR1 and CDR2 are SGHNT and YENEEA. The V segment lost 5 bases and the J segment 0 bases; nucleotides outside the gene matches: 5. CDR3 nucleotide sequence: TGTGCCAGCAGCGTGAATAGCGGGAGCTCCTACAATGAGCAGTTCTTC. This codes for CASSVNSGSSYNEQFF. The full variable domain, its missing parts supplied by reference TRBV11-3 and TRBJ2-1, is EAGVVQSPRYKIIEKKQPVAFWCNPISGHNTLYWYLQNLGQGPELLIRYENEEAVDDSQLPKDRFSAERLKGVDSTLKIQPAELGDSAVYLCASSVNSGSSYNEQFFGPGTRLTVL.

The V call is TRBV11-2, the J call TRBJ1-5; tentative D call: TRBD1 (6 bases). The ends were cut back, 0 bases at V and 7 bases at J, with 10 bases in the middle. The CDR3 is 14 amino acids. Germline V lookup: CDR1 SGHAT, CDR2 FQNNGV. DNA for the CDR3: TGTGCCAGCAGCTTAGATCGGCAGGGGCAGCCCCAGCATTTT. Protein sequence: CASSLDRQGQPQHF. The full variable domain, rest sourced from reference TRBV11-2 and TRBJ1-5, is EAGVAQSPRYKIIEKRQSVAFWCNPISGHATLYWYQQILGQGPKLLIQFQNNGVVDDSQLPKDRFSAERLKGVDSTLKIQPAKLEDSAVYLCASSLDRQGQPQHFGDGTRLSIL.

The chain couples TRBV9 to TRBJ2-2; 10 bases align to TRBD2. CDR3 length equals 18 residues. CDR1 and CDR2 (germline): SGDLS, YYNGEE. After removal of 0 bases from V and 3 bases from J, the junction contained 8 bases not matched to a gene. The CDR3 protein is CASSVVSSGRADTGELFF. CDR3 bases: TGTGCCAGCAGCGTAGTTTCGAGCGGGAGGGCCGACACCGGGGAGCTGTTTTTT.

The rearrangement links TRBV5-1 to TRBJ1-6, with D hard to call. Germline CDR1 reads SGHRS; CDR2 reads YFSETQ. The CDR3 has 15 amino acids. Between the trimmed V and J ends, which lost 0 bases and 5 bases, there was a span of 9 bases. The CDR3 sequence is CASSLVSRNNSPLHF. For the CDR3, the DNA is TGCGCCAGCAGCTTGGTATCTAGAAATAATTCACCCCTCCACTTT.

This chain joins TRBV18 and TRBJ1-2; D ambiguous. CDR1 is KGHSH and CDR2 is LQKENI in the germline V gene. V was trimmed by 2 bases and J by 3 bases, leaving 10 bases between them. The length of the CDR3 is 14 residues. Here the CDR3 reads CASSPGQDYYGYTF. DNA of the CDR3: TGTGCCAGCTCACCAGGGCAGGATTACTATGGCTACACCTTC. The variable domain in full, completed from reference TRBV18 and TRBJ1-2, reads NAGVMQNPRHLVRRRGQEARLRCSPMKGHSHVYWYRQLPEEGLKFMVYLQKENIIDESGMPKERFSAEFPKEGPSILRIQQVVRGDSAAYFCASSPGQDYYGYTFGSGTRLTVV.

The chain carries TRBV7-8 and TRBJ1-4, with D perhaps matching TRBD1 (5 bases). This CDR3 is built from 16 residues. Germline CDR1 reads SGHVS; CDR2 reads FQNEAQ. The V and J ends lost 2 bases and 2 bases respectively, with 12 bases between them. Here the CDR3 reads CASSLYSGRTNEKLFF. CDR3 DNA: TGTGCCAGCAGCTTATATTCAGGGAGGACTAATGAAAAACTGTTTTTT.

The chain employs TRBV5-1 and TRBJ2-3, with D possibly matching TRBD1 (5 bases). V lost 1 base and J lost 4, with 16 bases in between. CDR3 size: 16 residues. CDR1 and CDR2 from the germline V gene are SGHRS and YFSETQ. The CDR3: CASSLSGRANADTQYF. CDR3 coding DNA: TGCGCCAGCAGCTTGTCTGGCAGGGCCAACGCAGATACGCAGTATTTT.

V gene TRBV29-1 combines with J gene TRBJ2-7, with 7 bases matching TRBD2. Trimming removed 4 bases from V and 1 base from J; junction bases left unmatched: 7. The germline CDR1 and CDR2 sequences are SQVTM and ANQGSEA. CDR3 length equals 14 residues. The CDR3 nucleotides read TGCAGCGTTGGGAGCGGGATAGGATCCTACGAGCAGTACTTC. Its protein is CSVGSGIGSYEQYF.

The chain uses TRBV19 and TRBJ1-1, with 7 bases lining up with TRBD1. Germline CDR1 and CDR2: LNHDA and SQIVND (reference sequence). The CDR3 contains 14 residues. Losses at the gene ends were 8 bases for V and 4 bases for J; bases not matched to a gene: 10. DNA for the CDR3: TGTGCCAGTGGACTACAGGGGACCTTCACTGAAGCTTTCTTT. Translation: CASGLQGTFTEAFF.

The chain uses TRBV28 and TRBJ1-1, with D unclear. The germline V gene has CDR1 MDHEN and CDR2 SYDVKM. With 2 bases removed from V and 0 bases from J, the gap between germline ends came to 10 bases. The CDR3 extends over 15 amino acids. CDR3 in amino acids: CASSLIQDLNTEAFF. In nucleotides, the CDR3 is TGTGCCAGCAGTTTAATTCAGGATTTGAACACTGAAGCTTTCTTT. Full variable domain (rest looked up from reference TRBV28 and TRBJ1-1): DVKVTQSSRYLVKRTGEKVFLECVQDMDHENMFWYRQDPGLGLRLIYFSYDVKMKEKGDIPEGYSVSREKKERFSLILESASTNQTSMYLCASSLIQDLNTEAFFGQGTRLTVV.

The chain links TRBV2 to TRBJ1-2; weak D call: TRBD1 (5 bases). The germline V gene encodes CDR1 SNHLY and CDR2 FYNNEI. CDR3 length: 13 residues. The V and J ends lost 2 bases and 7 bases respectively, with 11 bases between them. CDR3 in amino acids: CASSETGDRGYTF. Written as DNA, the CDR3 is TGTGCCAGCAGTGAAACGGGGGACCGTGGCTACACCTTC.

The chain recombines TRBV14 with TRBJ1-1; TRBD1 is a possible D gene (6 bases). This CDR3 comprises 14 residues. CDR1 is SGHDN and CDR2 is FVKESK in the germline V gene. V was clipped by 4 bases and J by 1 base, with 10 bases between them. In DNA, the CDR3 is TGTGCCAGCAGCCCCCGGACAGAGAACACTGAAGCTTTCTTT. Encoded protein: CASSPRTENTEAFF.

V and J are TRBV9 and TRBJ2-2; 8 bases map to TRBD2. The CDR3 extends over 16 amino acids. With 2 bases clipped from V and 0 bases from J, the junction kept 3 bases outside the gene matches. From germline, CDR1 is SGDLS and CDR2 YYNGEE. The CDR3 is CASSVRTSPNTGELFF. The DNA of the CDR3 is TGTGCCAGCAGCGTCCGGACTAGCCCGAACACCGGGGAGCTGTTTTTT.